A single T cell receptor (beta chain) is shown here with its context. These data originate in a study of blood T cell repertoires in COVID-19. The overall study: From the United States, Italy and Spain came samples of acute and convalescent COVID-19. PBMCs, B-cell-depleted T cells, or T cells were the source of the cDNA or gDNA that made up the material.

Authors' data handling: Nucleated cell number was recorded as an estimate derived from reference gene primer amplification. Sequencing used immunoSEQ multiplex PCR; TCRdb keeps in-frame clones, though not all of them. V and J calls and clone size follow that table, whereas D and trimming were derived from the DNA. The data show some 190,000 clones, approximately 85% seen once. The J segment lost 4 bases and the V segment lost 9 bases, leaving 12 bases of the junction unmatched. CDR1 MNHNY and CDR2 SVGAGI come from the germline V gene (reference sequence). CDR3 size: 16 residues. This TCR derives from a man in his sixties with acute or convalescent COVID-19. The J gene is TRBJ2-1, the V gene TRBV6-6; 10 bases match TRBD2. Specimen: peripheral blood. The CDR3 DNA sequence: TGTGCCAGAGGGGCTAGCGGGAGCTCGGGTTACAATGAGCAGTTCTTC. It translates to CARGASGSSGYNEQFF.